This TCR beta chain is drawn from a study of blood T cell repertoires in COVID-19. At the level of the study: Italy, Spain and the United States were the sources of the convalescent and acute COVID-19 samples.

CDR3 length equals 14 residues. The germline CDR1 and CDR2 sequences are KGHSH and LQKENI. V lost 4 bases and J lost 4; bases outside the gene matches: 3. Authors' processing steps: Amplification with reference gene primers provided the estimates of nucleated cell counts. Assay: immunoSEQ multiplex PCR; the TCRdb copy retains only in-frame clones and omits some. D and trimming were read from the DNA, whereas the V and J calls and clone size are those reported in that table. Of about 36,000 clones in the sample, 90% were seen once. The receptor comes from a human donor in a cohort sampled during active COVID-19. The chain recombines TRBV18 with TRBJ2-2; 7 positions agree with TRBD2. Sample: peripheral blood. Written as DNA, the CDR3 is TGTGCCAGCTCACTAGTAGCGGGCACCGGGGAGCTGTTTTTT. The encoded protein is CASSLVAGTGELFF.